This T cell receptor (beta chain) is from a study of memory CD8 T cells in hepatitis C reinfection. Sequencing used immunoSEQ multiplex PCR; TCRdb keeps in-frame clones, though not all of them. The sample yields 6,200 or so clones, 75% to 90% seen once. Time point denoted: pre-reinfection, 55 to 20 weeks before reinfection detection. Sorted cells were sequenced directly ex vivo without any in vitro expansion. The germline V gene has CDR1 LGHNA and CDR2 YSLEER. This CDR3 is built from 15 residues. Trimming removed 1 base from V and 4 bases from J, with 13 bases in between. Sequencing was performed on naive CD8+ T cells sorted from blood. V usage is TRBV4-3 and J usage is TRBJ1-1; maybe TRBD1 (5 bases). The TCR originated in a man aged 45-60 years with hepatitis C virus infection. This CDR3 is CASSQGRVEVTEAFF. The CDR3 region has the DNA TGCGCCAGCAGCCAAGGCAGGGTCGAAGTCACTGAAGCTTTCTTT.